Detailed here is one T cell receptor (beta chain). This clonotype has a handful of counts. What antigen it recognizes has not been identified. Per-nucleotide qualities are absent, and no much larger clonotype sits a single base away. The data derive from a study of response to subunit inactivated influenza vaccine (dated by TCRdb to 2016 to 2019). With regard to the full study: Deep quantitative T cell receptor repertoire profiling was used in the study to track responses to a trivalent subunit inactivated influenza vaccine. What the study reported, not specific to this receptor: It was suggested by the authors that each seasonal influenza vaccination may recruit only a limited number of new T cells.

The method was RT-PCR. Sequencing was carried out with an Illumina HiSeq 2500. TCRdb applied fastp at Q25 and MiXCR to the public reads, then kept only in-frame beta chains. Records with the same CDR3 protein are collapsed into one entry carrying the most frequent genes and DNA. This sample has hundreds of thousands of distinct CDR3 sequences in its table, and roughly 14% of those were observed once. In total, the top ten clones hold around 6.5% of the sample. The starting material was PBMCs from blood, obtained less than 15 days before vaccination. The clonotype was recovered from a middle-aged man who received an inactivated influenza vaccine. Donor details come from another sample of the same person, matched by shared clones.

The bases read TGTGCCAGCAGTCGCCTTCGGACTAGCGGGACCTACAATGAGCAGTTCTTC. This codes for CASSRLRTSGTYNEQFF. The sequence joins TRBV6-2 or TRBV6-3 to TRBJ2-1; 12 junctional bases match TRBD2. V trim: 5 bases; J trim: 2 bases; unmatched bases: 7. The CDR3 sequence holds 17 residues, the cysteine and phenylalanine included. The entry retains the CDR3 DNA only, 51 bases that are in frame from base 1. In the germline V gene, CDR1 corresponds to MNHEY and CDR2 to SVGEGT.